A single sample gave rise to the 16 T cell receptor beta chains below, sequenced in a study of T cells in Graves' hyperthyroidism and ophthalmopathy. Amplification targeted TCR beta CDR3 regions from RNA transcripts. RT-PCR in the first round (using the HTBI primer set) targeted the TCR CDR3. MiXCR, run by TCRdb on the multiplex PCR reads, gives a single entry per CDR3 protein. The table includes about 570,000 distinct CDR3 sequences, more than 45% detected once. The material sequenced was peripheral blood or thyroid tissue (not recorded which). The receptor set was obtained from an adult woman with Graves' disease, either hyperthyroidism or ophthalmopathy (not recorded which).

The table lists this clonotype with many counts. J is TRBJ1-1 and V is TRBV20-1, with D hard to call. The V gene's germline CDR1 is DFQATT and CDR2 SNEGSKA (reference sequence). The CDR3 totals 13 residues. V was clipped by 6 bases and J by 3 bases, with 14 bases between them. Here the CDR3 DNA reads TGCAGTGCGCTCGAAGACCGGTACACTGAAGCTTTCTTT. The encoded protein is CSALEDRYTEAFF.

As regards this clonotype: One junction end disagrees with the germline gene, perhaps due to a read error. The rearrangement uses TRBV2 and TRBJ1-2; tentatively, D is TRBD1 (5 bases). From germline, CDR1 is SNHLY and CDR2 FYNNEI. The CDR3 has 13 residues. The CDR3 sequence is CASMVGRDRGFAF. The CDR3 DNA is TGTGCCAGCATGGTGGGACGAGATCGTGGGTTTGCGTTC.

The chain has TRBV18 and TRBJ2-2; D is unclear. The germline V and J ends were trimmed by 3 bases and 3 bases, with 8 bases remaining between them. Germline-derived CDR1 and CDR2 are KGHSH and LQKENI. The CDR3 runs 14 residues. Here the CDR3 reads CASSPSPDTGELFF. The CDR3 region has the DNA TGTGCCAGCTCACCCAGCCCGGACACCGGGGAGCTGTTTTTT. The variable domain in full, with the rest retrieved from reference TRBV18 and TRBJ2-2, is NAGVMQNPRHLVRRRGQEARLRCSPMKGHSHVYWYRQLPEEGLKFMVYLQKENIIDESGMPKERFSAEFPKEGPSILRIQQVVRGDSAAYFCASSPSPDTGELFFGEGSRLTVL.

This clonotype was seen many times. This chain joins TRBV11-2 and TRBJ2-7; 11 nucleotides match TRBD2. The CDR3 extends over 16 amino acids. Germline lookup yields CDR1 SGHAT and CDR2 FQNNGV. Trimming removed 4 bases from V and 4 bases from J; junction bases left unmatched: 9. In nucleotides, the CDR3 is TGTGCCAGCAGCTCGGTAGCGGGAGGGCCTTTTTACGAGCAGTACTTC. Encoded protein: CASSSVAGGPFYEQYF.

The chain is built from TRBV20-1 and TRBJ2-1; 10 bases match TRBD2. The germline gives CDR1 DFQATT, CDR2 SNEGSKA (reference sequence). V shed 2 bases and J 4 bases; nucleotides not matched to a gene: 5. The CDR3 has 15 amino acids. The CDR3 DNA reads TGCAGTGCTAGACAAGCGGGAGGGATTTACAATGAGCAGTTCTTC. Translating it yields CSARQAGGIYNEQFF.

The genes are TRBV29-1 and TRBJ1-2; D may be TRBD1 (5 bases). The CDR3 has 10 residues. V lost 6 bases and J lost 7, with 9 bases in between. The germline V gene encodes CDR1 SQVTM and CDR2 ANQGSEA. The CDR3: CSVRDSGYTF. DNA of the CDR3: TGCAGCGTACGCGACAGTGGCTACACCTTC. Full variable domain (outside the CDR3, taken from reference TRBV29-1 and TRBJ1-2): SAVISQKPSRDICQRGTSLTIQCQVDSQVTMMFWYRQQPGQSLTLIATANQGSEATYESGFVIDKFPISRPNLTFSTLTVSNMSPEDSSIYLCSVRDSGYTFGSGTRLTVV.

Many counts were recorded for this clonotype. The V call is TRBV9, the J call TRBJ1-1, with TRBD1 matching 9 bases. Germline CDR1 and CDR2: SGDLS and YYNGEE. The CDR3 runs to 15 residues. The V and J ends lost 4 bases and 5 bases, in that order; junction bases with no gene match: 9. The CDR3 sequence: CASSLRDREWTEAFF. In DNA, the CDR3 is TGTGCCAGCAGCCTCCGGGACAGGGAATGGACTGAAGCTTTCTTT.

J is TRBJ1-1 and V is TRBV4-1, with 7 bases matching TRBD1. CDR1 is MGHRA and CDR2 is YSYEKL in the germline V gene. Trimming took 6 bases from V and 1 from J; bases not matched to a gene: 14. The CDR3 has 17 residues. CDR3 loop: CASRETRGRRRNTEAFF. CDR3 sequence (DNA): TGCGCCAGCAGGGAAACCAGGGGGAGGCGGCGGAACACTGAAGCTTTCTTT.

For this clonotype: A read error may be the cause here, since a much bigger clone is one base away. V and J are TRBV7-2 and TRBJ1-4; the D gene is possibly TRBD1 (6 bases). The CDR3 has 16 residues. Germline CDR1 reads SGHTA; CDR2 reads FQGNSA. This CDR3 reads CASSLGGRGTNEELFF. CDR3 sequence (DNA): TGTGCCAGCAGCTTAGGAGGACGCGGGACAAATGAAGAACTGTTTTTT.

The chain carries TRBV10-3 and TRBJ2-6; D call uncertain. The CDR3 is made up of 15 amino acids. Trimming shortened V by 8 bases and J by 0 bases, and 11 bases separated the two germline ends. Germline CDR1 and CDR2: ENHRY and SYGVKD. The CDR3 coding sequence is TGTGCCATCGTAAGACGGCACTCTGGGGCCAACGTCCTGACTTTC. It encodes CAIVRRHSGANVLTF.

This clonotype was counted ten times or more. The rearrangement links TRBV2 to TRBJ2-7, with 11 bases fitting TRBD2. The CDR3 totals 18 residues. Germline lookup yields CDR1 SNHLY and CDR2 FYNNEI. Germline trimming cut 1 base from V and 0 bases from J; bases unmatched to any gene: 8. The CDR3 loop reads CASSEEGTSGLSSYEQYF. The DNA of the CDR3 is TGTGCCAGCAGTGAAGAGGGGACTAGCGGACTTAGCTCCTACGAGCAGTACTTC.

This clonotype was recorded at least ten times. The rearrangement links TRBV29-1 to TRBJ1-2; D ambiguous. Germline CDR1 is SQVTM and CDR2 is ANQGSEA. V lost 1 base to trimming and J lost 8 bases, with 8 bases between them. The CDR3 runs to 11 residues. The CDR3 DNA reads TGCAGCGTTGAAGGCATTCCGGGCTACACCTTC. As protein: CSVEGIPGYTF.

The table lists this clonotype with many counts. The chain has TRBV28 and TRBJ1-2; 11 bases are shared with TRBD1. V shed 4 bases, J shed 8 bases, and the junction held 12 bases outside the gene matches. The CDR3 extends over 16 amino acids. Per the germline V gene, CDR1 is MDHEN and CDR2 is SYDVKM. Written as DNA, the CDR3 is TGTGCCAGCAGTTCACCCCCAGCCGGGACAGGGGGAGGCTACACCTTC. It codes for CASSSPPAGTGGGYTF.

The chain links TRBV11-2 to TRBJ2-3; D is unclear. Germline lookup yields CDR1 SGHAT and CDR2 FQNNGV. The CDR3 extends over 13 amino acids. V was pared by 1 base and J by 2 bases, with 4 bases between. In DNA, the CDR3 is TGTGCCAGCAGCTTAGGGGTCACAGATACGCAGTATTTT. As protein: CASSLGVTDTQYF.

This clonotype was counted between two and nine times. The chain joins TRBV28 to TRBJ2-7; D possibly corresponds to TRBD1 (5 bases). CDR1 is MDHEN, CDR2 SYDVKM, per germline. This CDR3 has 17 residues. Trimming shortened V by 1 base and J by 1 base, and 17 bases separated the two germline ends. CDR3 region: CASSLSVGAGLSYEQYF. For the CDR3, the DNA is TGTGCCAGCAGTTTATCGGTTGGGGCAGGGTTATCCTACGAGCAGTACTTC.

This clonotype was recorded many times. CDR3 sequence reads: CASSDGTPLRDTEAFF. The CDR3 coding sequence is TGTGCCAGCAGTGACGGGACACCCCTAAGAGACACTGAAGCTTTCTTT. The chain carries TRBV2 and TRBJ1-1, with D possibly TRBD1 on 6 matching bases. Trimming took off 3 bases at V and 3 bases at J, with 17 bases between the two ends. CDR3 length equals 16 residues. Germline V gene data show CDR1 as SNHLY and CDR2 as FYNNEI.